These 5 T cell receptor beta chains were sequenced from one sample in a study of T cell responses to AZD1222 COVID-19 vaccine. Clones were sequenced by immunoSEQ multiplex PCR, and TCRdb holds only the in-frame ones, with some missing. Of 100,000 to 150,000 clones listed, approximately 91% were seen once; the top ten hold less than 2%. The specimen comprised peripheral blood, sampled 28 days after the second AZD1222 dose. Receptors were obtained from an adult who received the AZD1222 COVID-19 vaccine.

This chain links TRBV7-3 with TRBJ2-1; maybe TRBD2 (7 bases). V dropped 8 bases and J dropped 4 bases, with 27 bases sitting between them. Looked up from germline, CDR1 is SGHTA and CDR2 is FQGTGA. CDR3 length: 18 amino acids. The CDR3 nucleotides are TGTGCCAGCCCACTAAGGGGGGGCCCCTTCAACCAGTACAATGAGCAGTTCTTC. Protein: CASPLRGGPFNQYNEQFF. The full variable domain, its missing parts supplied by reference TRBV7-3 and TRBJ2-1, is GAGVSQTPSNKVTEKGKYVELRCDPISGHTALYWYRQSLGQGPEFLIYFQGTGAADDSGLPNDRFFAVRPEGSVSTLKIQRTERGDSAVYLCASPLRGGPFNQYNEQFFGPGTRLTVL.

The genes are TRBV9 and TRBJ2-1, with D maybe TRBD1 (6 bases). V was clipped by 3 bases and J by 0 bases, with 19 bases between them. Germline assignment: CDR1 SGDLS and CDR2 YYNGEE. The CDR3 runs 18 residues. The CDR3 bases are TGTGCCAGCAGCGCCAAGACAGACACAGGGTACTCCTACAATGAGCAGTTCTTC. Encoded protein: CASSAKTDTGYSYNEQFF.

The chain has TRBV4-1 and TRBJ1-5, with 7 positions matching TRBD1. CDR1 and CDR2 (germline): MGHRA, YSYEKL. With V trimmed by 4 bases and J by 5 bases, 5 bases remained unmatched. The CDR3 totals 14 residues. The CDR3: CASSLRQGDQPQHF. The DNA for the CDR3 is TGCGCCAGCAGCCTTCGACAGGGTGATCAGCCCCAGCATTTT.

The genes are TRBV5-1 and TRBJ1-1, with D unclear. The CDR3 is 15 residues long. From germline, CDR1 is SGHRS and CDR2 YFSETQ. Deletions cut 2 bases from V and 0 bases from J, with 11 bases between. CDR3 nucleotide sequence: TGCGCCAGCAGCTTTGCTCCAGCAATGAACACTGAAGCTTTCTTT. It codes for CASSFAPAMNTEAFF.

The J gene is TRBJ2-7, the V gene TRBV9; 13 nucleotides align to TRBD2. V lost 3 bases, J lost 7 bases, and 4 bases stayed unmatched. The germline V gene has CDR1 SGDLS and CDR2 YYNGEE. The CDR3 totals 14 residues. Written as DNA, the CDR3 is TGTGCCAGCAGCGCTTGGACTAGCGGGGGTGAGCAGTACTTC. This encodes CASSAWTSGGEQYF.